The entry below describes one T cell receptor beta chain. Its antigen is unidentified. The data were produced by immunoSEQ multiplex PCR, yet TCRdb's version contains in-frame clones alone and is incomplete. The sample carries over 850,000 clones, 70% to 80% recorded once. Per the germline V gene, CDR1 is SGHRS and CDR2 is YFSETQ. V lost 2 bases to trimming and J lost 1 base; unmatched junction nucleotides: 6. CDR3 length: 16 amino acids. This sample stems from a study of shared clonotypes between healthy human individuals. Findings and limits, study-wide: Naive subsets generally had larger estimated richness than memory subsets.

The genes are TRBV5-1 and TRBJ2-7; TRBD2 agrees at 10 bases. Sample: memory CD4+ T cells from PBMCs. Subset described: CD45RA-negative fraction. The receptor's source is a man aged 18-30 years in good health. Some clones in this sample may be carry-over from other donors' samples. CDR3 sequence (DNA): TGCGCCAGCAGCTTAACTAGCGGGAAGGGTTCCTACGAGCAGTACTTC. This encodes CASSLTSGKGSYEQYF.